What follows describes a single T cell receptor beta chain. What it binds is not known. This specimen belongs to a study of PD-1 blockade in classical Hodgkin lymphoma. Measured with immunoSEQ multiplex PCR; TCRdb has only the in-frame clones, and not every one. This sample carries roughly 14,000 clones, roughly 86% of them seen once, and the ten largest clones take approximately 4.3%. The ends were cut back, 0 bases at V and 5 bases at J, with 23 bases in the middle. The CDR3 covers 20 residues. General study results and limits: Patients with an early start, nivolumab under 1 year after ASCT, were excluded.

In every patient, relapse followed autologous stem cell transplantation, while exposure to brentuximab vedotin differed. Complete response, partial response or progressive disease constituted the best response categories observed. This TCR was sampled from a human donor with classical Hodgkin lymphoma. This sequence joins TRBV23-1 and TRBJ1-6, with D possibly being TRBD1 (5 bases). TRBV23-1 is known as an ORF, though its function is uncertain. The sequencing used peripheral blood mononuclear cells (PBMCs), collected at baseline. As DNA, the CDR3 is TGCGCCAGCAGTCAATCAGGGGATCGGACCATCTGGGTCGATAATTCACCCCTCCACTTT. The encoded protein is CASSQSGDRTIWVDNSPLHF.